This entry features one T cell receptor beta chain sequence. This specimen belongs to a study of T cells in Graves' hyperthyroidism and ophthalmopathy. Researchers amplified the TCR beta CDR3 regions from RNA transcripts. First-round RT-PCR targeting the TCR CDR3 was performed with the HTBI primer set. TCRdb ran MiXCR on the multiplex PCR reads and lists one entry per CDR3 protein. The top ten clones hold about 12% of a sample with hundreds of thousands of distinct CDR3 sequences, about 15% of them seen once. CDR1 is SGHTA and CDR2 is FQGNSA in the germline V gene. Trimming shortened V by 1 base and J by 6 bases, and 10 bases separated the two germline ends. The CDR3 consists of 15 residues.

This sequence was found in a woman in her forties or fifties with Graves' ophthalmopathy. Sequencing was performed on blood. This chain links TRBV7-2 with TRBJ1-6; D possibly corresponds to TRBD1 (5 bases). The CDR3 sequence is CASSLDTRGNSPLHF. The CDR3, as DNA: TGTGCCAGCAGCTTAGATACGAGGGGTAATTCACCCCTCCACTTT.